Listed below are T cell receptor beta chains from one sample, sequenced in a study of brain T cells in children with intractable seizures. Only in-frame clones appear in the TCRdb table, and some are missing; sequencing was by immunoSEQ multiplex PCR. The table includes about 340,000 clones, 93% detected once. The material was peripheral blood, obtained about 5 months after surgery. These receptors were obtained from a boy less than two years old with tuberous sclerosis and intractable seizures. Both conserved end residues are part of each CDR3. The D gene is left open where the match is weak. Rows give clone size only sometimes, using once, few, many, or a class for an expanded clone.

TRBJ2-1 | TRBV5-6 | TRBD2 | once | CASSLGLVQNNEQFF | TGTGCCAGCAGCTTAGGACTAGTACAAAACAATGAGCAGTTCTTC
TRBJ1-5 | TRBV4-1 | - | - | CASSSRDRSNQPQHF | TGCGCCAGCAGCTCGAGGGACCGGTCCAATCAGCCCCAGCATTTT
TRBJ1-2 | TRBV14 | - | - | CASSPAPQVYYGYTF | TGTGCCAGCAGTCCAGCCCCACAGGTGTACTATGGCTACACCTTC
TRBJ2-7 | TRBV11-2 | - | - | CASSLEPYYEQYF | TGTGCCAGCAGCTTAGAACCCTACTACGAGCAGTACTTC
TRBJ2-2 | TRBV9 | - | - | CASRGGSVADTGELFF | TGTGCCAGCCGCGGAGGGTCGGTAGCGGACACCGGGGAGCTGTTTTTT
TRBJ2-2 | TRBV24-1 | TRBD2 | - | CATSDLAGGYTGELFF | TGTGCCACCAGTGATTTAGCGGGAGGGTACACCGGGGAGCTGTTTTTT
TRBJ1-1 | TRBV2 | - | - | CASSENGRNTEAFF | TGTGCCAGCAGTGAAAACGGCAGGAACACTGAAGCTTTCTTT
TRBJ2-7 | TRBV5-1 | TRBD2 | - | CASRTSSGSYEQYF | TGCGCCAGCAGGACCTCTAGCGGTTCCTACGAGCAGTACTTC
TRBJ2-1 | TRBV27 | - | - | CASSLTGPYNEQFF | TGTGCCAGCAGTTTAACAGGGCCGTACAATGAGCAGTTCTTC
TRBJ2-1 | TRBV18 | - | - | CASSPPGAVRTYNEQFF | TGTGCCAGCTCACCACCAGGGGCAGTAAGGACCTACAATGAGCAGTTCTTC
TRBJ2-1 | TRBV6-6 | - | - | CASYRGPREQFF | TGTGCCAGTTACCGGGGCCCTCGGGAGCAGTTCTTC
TRBJ2-7 | TRBV29-1 | TRBD1 | - | CSVEVRDREYEQYF | TGCAGCGTGGAGGTCCGGGACAGGGAGTACGAGCAGTACTTC
TRBJ2-2 | TRBV4-1 | TRBD2 | - | CASSLRLAGTGELFF | TGCGCCAGCAGCCTCCGGCTAGCGGGCACCGGGGAGCTGTTTTTT
TRBJ2-5 | TRBV3-1/TRBV3-2 | TRBD2 | - | CASRARSPAGGPRGETQYF | TGTGCCAGCAGGGCTAGGTCCCCAGCGGGGGGGCCTCGGGGGGAGACCCAGTACTTC
TRBJ1-1 | TRBV25-1 | - | - | CASSDTGTSDRVAFF | TGTGCCAGCAGTGATACCGGGACTTCTGATAGGGTAGCTTTCTTT
TRBJ1-1 | TRBV18 | - | - | CASSPLDGGLDTEAFF | TGTGCCAGCTCACCATTGGATGGAGGGCTCGACACTGAAGCTTTCTTT
TRBJ2-2 | TRBV7-9 | TRBD1 | - | CASSPKEVGTGAGGELFF | TGTGCCAGCAGCCCGAAGGAGGTTGGGACAGGGGCAGGCGGGGAGCTGTTTTTT
TRBJ2-7 | TRBV12-3/TRBV12-4 | - | - | CASSLAGSYEQYF | TGTGCCAGCAGTTTAGCCGGATCCTACGAGCAGTACTTC
TRBJ1-3 | TRBV6-1 | TRBD1 | - | CASSETTGFSGNTIYF | TGTGCCAGCAGTGAAACGACAGGGTTCTCTGGAAACACCATATATTTT
TRBJ1-2 | TRBV10-2 | - | - | CASSESIQGSNYGYTF | TGCGCCAGCAGTGAGTCGATACAGGGCTCTAACTATGGCTACACCTTC
TRBJ2-1 | TRBV6-5 | - | - | CASSLGTEYNEQFF | TGTGCCAGCAGTTTGGGGACGGAATACAATGAGCAGTTCTTC
TRBJ2-3 | TRBV1 | - | - | CTSSQALAGEYTDTQYF | TGCACCAGCAGCCAAGCCCTAGCGGGGGAATACACAGATACGCAGTATTTT
TRBJ1-6 | TRBV10-3 | - | few | CAIRGSHRNSPLHF | TGTGCCATCCGGGGCTCACACCGTAATTCACCCCTCCACTTT
TRBJ2-7 | TRBV10-3 | TRBD2 | - | CAIRPGTSGNYEQYF | TGTGCCATCAGACCGGGGACTAGCGGGAACTACGAGCAGTACTTC
TRBJ2-1 | TRBV7-8 | TRBD2 | - | CASSPWTSGGTYNEQFF | TGTGCCAGCAGCCCTTGGACTAGCGGGGGGACGTACAATGAGCAGTTCTTC
TRBJ2-1 | TRBV27 | - | - | CASSPRKGFTNEQFF | TGTGCCAGCAGTCCGAGGAAGGGGTTTACCAATGAGCAGTTCTTC
TRBJ2-3 | TRBV18 | TRBD1 | - | CASSQRDRYITTDTQYF | TGTGCCAGCTCACAACGGGACAGATATATTACCACAGATACGCAGTATTTT
TRBJ2-7 | TRBV7-2 | TRBD2 | few | CASSSSELAGGYYEQYF | TGTGCCAGCAGCTCCTCGGAGCTCGCGGGAGGGTACTACGAGCAGTACTTC
TRBJ2-1 | TRBV7-3 | - | - | CASRGPSRNEQFF | TGTGCCAGCAGGGGACCGTCTCGCAATGAGCAGTTCTTC
TRBJ2-3 | TRBV13 | TRBD1 | - | CASSLQGAGGTDTQYF | TGTGCCAGCAGCCTACAGGGGGCGGGTGGCACAGATACGCAGTATTTT
TRBJ1-1 | TRBV9 | - | - | CASSGSTTNTEAFF | TGTGCCAGCAGCGGTAGTACGACGAACACTGAAGCTTTCTTT
TRBJ2-1 | TRBV6-5 | - | few | CASTLDNEQFF | TGTGCCAGCACCCTCGACAATGAGCAGTTCTTC
TRBJ1-1 | TRBV30 | - | - | CACPLQGGTEAFF | TGTGCCTGCCCCCTACAGGGTGGTACTGAAGCTTTCTTT
TRBJ2-7 | TRBV7-2 | - | - | CASSLLPGGYEQYF | TGTGCCAGCAGCTTATTACCCGGAGGCTACGAGCAGTACTTC
TRBJ2-7 | TRBV6-5 | - | - | CASSRNEQYF | TGTGCCAGCAGTAGGAACGAGCAGTACTTC
TRBJ2-1 | TRBV18 | - | - | CASSPQGGNEQFF | TGTGCCAGCTCACCACAGGGGGGAAATGAGCAGTTCTTC
TRBJ2-7 | TRBV5-6 | - | - | CASSLVGSSYEQYF | TGTGCCAGCAGCTTGGTCGGCAGCTCCTACGAGCAGTACTTC
TRBJ2-6 | TRBV19 | TRBD1 | - | CASSFPGQLSGANVLTF | TGTGCCAGTAGTTTTCCGGGACAGCTCTCTGGGGCCAACGTCCTGACTTTC
TRBJ2-3 | TRBV27 | TRBD1 | - | CASSSGQGPDTQYF | TGTGCCAGCAGTTCGGGACAGGGGCCAGATACGCAGTATTTT
TRBJ1-2 | TRBV7-2 | - | - | CASSQQGGRGYGYTF | TGTGCCAGCAGCCAACAGGGAGGGCGCGGCTATGGCTACACCTTC